The following is a T cell receptor (beta chain) sequence with its context. What it binds is not known. This sample was taken from a study of T cell repertoires in cytomegalovirus infection. Via MiXCR, TCRdb re-called the reads, giving one row per CDR3 protein. The sample shows around 900,000 distinct CDR3 sequences, approximately 33% of them seen only once. The clonotype originates from a human donor in good health (CMV status not recorded). Some clones in this sample may be carry-over from other donors' samples. The sequences come from cultured CD8+ T cells from PBMCs, collected from culture after CMV antigen stimulation.

In nucleotides, the CDR3 is TGTGCCAGCAGTTACATCAGGACTGGACAAGAGACCCAGTACTTC. Amino acids: CASSYIRTGQETQYF. The V call is TRBV6-8, the J call TRBJ2-5; tentative D call: TRBD2 (5 bases). The CDR3 is made up of 15 amino acids. Trimming took off 2 bases at V and 2 bases at J, with 12 bases between the two ends. Germline assignment: CDR1 MNHGY and CDR2 SAAAGT.